The clone carrying this T cell receptor (beta chain) occurred a few times. Its antigen is as yet unknown. The V end lost 2 bases, the J end lost 7 bases, and 14 bases lay between the germline ends. The CDR3 runs to 15 residues. Germline CDR1 SGHVS, CDR2 FQNEAQ. The time point was: persistent/refractory GD, antithyroid drugs over 5 years with positive TRAb. PBMCs provided the RNA from which the TCR library was made. With EDTA tubes as the receptacles, approximately 8.2 milliliters of peripheral blood were drawn. The authors built TCR beta libraries using iRepertoire HTBI primers and Arm-PCR of CDR3 regions. TCRdb reanalysed the multiplex PCR reads using MiXCR and keeps one entry per CDR3 protein. The table includes almost 350,000 distinct CDR3 sequences, around 20% detected once. The data derive from a study of regulatory T cells in long-lasting Graves disease. Study findings and constraints: For persistent Graves' patients, TCR diversity was lower than for newly diagnosed ones. Repertoires from persistent disease leaned toward TRBV28, TRBJ1-2 and TRBJ2-5.

The sequence came from a female donor with Graves disease. This specimen consisted of peripheral blood mononuclear cells (PBMCs), obtained when the disease was refractory, from a patient treated with antithyroid drugs. V gene TRBV7-8 combines with J gene TRBJ2-2, with D perhaps TRBD2 (6 bases). The CDR3 bases are TGTGCCAGCAGCTTACTGACGGGGGATGGCGGGGAGCTGTTTTTT. It yields the protein CASSLLTGDGGELFF.